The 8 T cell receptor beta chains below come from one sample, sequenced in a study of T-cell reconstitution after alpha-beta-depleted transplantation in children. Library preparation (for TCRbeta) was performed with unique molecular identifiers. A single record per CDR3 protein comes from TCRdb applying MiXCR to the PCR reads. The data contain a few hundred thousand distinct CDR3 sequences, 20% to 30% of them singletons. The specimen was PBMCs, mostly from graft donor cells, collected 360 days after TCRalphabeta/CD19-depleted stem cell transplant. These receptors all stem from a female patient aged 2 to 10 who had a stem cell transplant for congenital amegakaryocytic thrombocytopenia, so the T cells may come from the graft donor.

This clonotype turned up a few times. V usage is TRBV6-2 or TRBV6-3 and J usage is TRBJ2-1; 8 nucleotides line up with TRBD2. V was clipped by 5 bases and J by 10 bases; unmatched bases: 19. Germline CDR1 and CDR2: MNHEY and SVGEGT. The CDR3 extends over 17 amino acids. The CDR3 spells CASSPIRLALTNREQFF. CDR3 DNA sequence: TGTGCCAGCAGTCCTATCCGACTAGCGCTTACCAATCGCGAGCAGTTCTTC.

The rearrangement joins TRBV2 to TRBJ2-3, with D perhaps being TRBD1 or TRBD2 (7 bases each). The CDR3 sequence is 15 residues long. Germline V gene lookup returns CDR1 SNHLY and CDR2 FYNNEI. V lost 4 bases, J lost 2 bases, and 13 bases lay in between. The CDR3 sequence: CASSGQGGVTDTQYF. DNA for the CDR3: TGTGCCAGCAGTGGACAGGGAGGGGTCACAGATACGCAGTATTTT.

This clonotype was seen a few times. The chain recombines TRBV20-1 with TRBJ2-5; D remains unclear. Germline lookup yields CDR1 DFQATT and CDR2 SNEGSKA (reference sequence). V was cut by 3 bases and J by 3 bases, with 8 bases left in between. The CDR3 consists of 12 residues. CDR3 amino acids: CSASIGEETQYF. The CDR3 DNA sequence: TGCAGTGCTAGTATAGGAGAAGAGACCCAGTACTTC.

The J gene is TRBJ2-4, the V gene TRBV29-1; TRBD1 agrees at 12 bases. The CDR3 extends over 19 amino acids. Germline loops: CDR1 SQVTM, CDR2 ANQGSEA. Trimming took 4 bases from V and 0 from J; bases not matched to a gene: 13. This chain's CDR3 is CSVVGTGGGSKLAKNIQYF. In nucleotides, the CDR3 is TGCAGCGTTGTGGGGACAGGGGGCGGCTCAAAACTAGCCAAAAACATTCAGTACTTC.

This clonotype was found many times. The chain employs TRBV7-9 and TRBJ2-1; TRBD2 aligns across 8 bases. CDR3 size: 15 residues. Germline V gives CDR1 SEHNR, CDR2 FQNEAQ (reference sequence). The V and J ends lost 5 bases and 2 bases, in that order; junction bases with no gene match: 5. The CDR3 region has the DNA TGTGCCAGCAGCCGGACTAGCCAACCCTACAATGAGCAGTTCTTC. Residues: CASSRTSQPYNEQFF.

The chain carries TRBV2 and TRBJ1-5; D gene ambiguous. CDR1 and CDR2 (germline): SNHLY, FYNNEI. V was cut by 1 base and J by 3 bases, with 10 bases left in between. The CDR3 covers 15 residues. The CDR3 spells CASSEGPAANQPQHF. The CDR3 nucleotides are TGTGCCAGCAGTGAAGGGCCGGCGGCCAATCAGCCCCAGCATTTT.

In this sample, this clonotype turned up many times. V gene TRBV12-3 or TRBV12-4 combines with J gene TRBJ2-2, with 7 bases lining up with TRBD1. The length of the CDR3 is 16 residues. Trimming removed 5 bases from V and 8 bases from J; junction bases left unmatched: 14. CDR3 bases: TGTGCCAGCAGTGAACTCTCGACAGGGAGCCAAGGGGAGCTGTTTTTT. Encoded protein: CASSELSTGSQGELFF.

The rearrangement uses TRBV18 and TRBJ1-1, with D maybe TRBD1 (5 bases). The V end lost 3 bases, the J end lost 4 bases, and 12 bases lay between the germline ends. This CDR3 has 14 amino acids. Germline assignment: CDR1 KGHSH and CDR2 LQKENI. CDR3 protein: CASSPGQGSTEAFF. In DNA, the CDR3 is TGTGCCAGCTCACCGGGGCAGGGATCCACTGAAGCTTTCTTT.